The 5 T cell receptor beta chains below come from one sample, sequenced in a study of shared clonotypes between healthy human individuals. This table comes from immunoSEQ multiplex PCR, and its TCRdb copy is limited to in-frame clones, with some not included. The sample lists about 960,000 clones; 76% were seen once. The specimen sequenced was memory CD4+ T cells sorted from blood. The subset denotes: CD45RA-negative fraction. The source of these receptors is a man aged 18 to 30 in good health.

The CDR3 DNA is TGTGCCAGCTCACCATTGAAAAGCGGACAGGGCGGTCAGCCCCAGCATTTT. This encodes CASSPLKSGQGGQPQHF. The chain carries TRBV18 and TRBJ1-5, with 8 bases identical to TRBD1. Germline values: CDR1 KGHSH, CDR2 LQKENI. This CDR3 has 17 residues. With V trimmed by 2 bases and J by 6 bases, 12 bases remained unmatched.

The V call is TRBV30, the J call TRBJ2-5, with 11 bases matching TRBD2. Germline trimming cut 6 bases from V and 4 bases from J; bases unmatched to any gene: 19. The CDR3 runs to 18 residues. Germline CDR1 GTSNPN, CDR2 SVGIG (reference sequence). The CDR3 spells CACSRERTSGPQRETQYF. The CDR3 DNA reads TGTGCCTGTTCCAGGGAGAGGACTAGCGGGCCTCAGAGAGAGACCCAGTACTTC.

The chain is built from TRBV5-5 and TRBJ2-1; the match to TRBD1 covers 8 bases. V lost 4 bases to trimming and J lost 4 bases; unmatched junction nucleotides: 13. The length of the CDR3 is 17 residues. The germline V gene has CDR1 SGHKS and CDR2 YYEKEE (reference sequence). The CDR3 DNA sequence: TGTGCCAGCAGCCCGCACCTCCGGGACAGGTTGTACAATGAGCAGTTCTTC. Its protein is CASSPHLRDRLYNEQFF.

This clone appeared a few times. The chain has TRBV4-1 and TRBJ2-1; 10 bases are a match to TRBD1. V shed 5 bases and J 9 bases; nucleotides not matched to a gene: 10. The CDR3 is made up of 15 amino acids. Germline-derived CDR1 and CDR2 are MGHRA and YSYEKL. CDR3 DNA: TGCGCCAGCAGCGCACCGGGACAGGGGTGGGCTGAGCAGTTCTTC. Encoded protein: CASSAPGQGWAEQFF.

This rearrangement joins TRBV28 to TRBJ1-5, with TRBD1 as a possible D gene (6 bases). Trimming took 8 bases from V and 3 from J, leaving 11 bases between them. Germline loops: CDR1 MDHEN, CDR2 SYDVKM. The CDR3 covers 13 residues. CDR3 loop: CASQGQLNQPQHF. CDR3 coding DNA: TGTGCCAGCCAGGGACAACTCAATCAGCCCCAGCATTTT.